Below are 2 T cell receptor beta chains sequenced from a single sample in a study of blood T cell repertoires in COVID-19. Clones were read by immunoSEQ multiplex PCR, and TCRdb kept only the in-frame ones, dropping some. The table has 130,000 or so clones, approximately 70% seen once; the top ten hold 1.5% to 2%. The sample was peripheral blood. These receptors were taken from a woman aged 65 to 85 with acute or convalescent COVID-19.

This clone was seen ten or more times. The rearrangement joins TRBV30 to TRBJ2-1, with 15 bases fitting TRBD2. The CDR3 has 15 residues. Per germline, CDR1 GTSNPN and CDR2 SVGIG (reference sequence). The V segment lost 6 bases and the J segment 9 bases; nucleotides outside the gene matches: 9. The CDR3 DNA is TGTGCCTGCCCGGGACTAGCGGGAGGTCACGGTGAGCAGTTCTTC. Translation: CACPGLAGGHGEQFF.

This clone was detected ten times or more. The chain uses TRBV6-2 or TRBV6-3 and TRBJ2-7; D not resolved. The CDR3 has 13 residues. The germline V gene has CDR1 MNHEY and CDR2 SVGEGT. The ends were cut back, 6 bases at V and 3 bases at J, with 12 bases in the middle. The CDR3 reads CASSRASYYEQYF. The CDR3 coding sequence is TGTGCCAGCAGCCGGGCCTCCTACTACGAGCAGTACTTC.